This TCR beta chain originates from a study of blood T cell repertoires in COVID-19 (dated by TCRdb to 2020 to 2022). About the full investigation: Samples covering the acute and convalescent phases of COVID-19 were provided by collaborators in the United States, Italy and Spain. The prospective study material was composed of cDNA or gDNA derived from T cells, B-cell-depleted T cells, or PBMCs. Deeply sampled blood TCRbeta repertoires from subjects exposed to, actively infected with, or recovered from COVID-19 were included in the dataset. The repertoires were made available in a free public database intended to serve as a resource for research on the immune response to SARS-CoV-2. The samples were drawn from two sources: the first 160 participants of the ongoing ImmuneRACE study, and fewer than 1,500 subjects contributed by 6 global collaborators. Nearly every sample came with metadata listing a de-identified subject ID, COVID-19 status, age in years and sex. Where HLA class I and class II types were available, the types were taken from metadata supplied by the sample provider, not from assay-based typing.

Its CDR3 holds 14 amino acids, cysteine through phenylalanine. Only CDR3 DNA is held: 42 bases, read in frame from base 1. The germline V gene (reference sequence) supplies CDR1 LNHDA and CDR2 SQIVND. The germline V end is reduced by 1 base and the J end by 3 bases; junction bases left unmatched: 0. Findings and caveats that apply to the study as a whole: The quantity of clinical and demographic metadata differed by source and by participant and was supplied without curation.

Points on this clone: The clone's antigen remains unknown. One base away there is no much larger clone; base qualities are not given.

In the prospective study, participants were roughly 18 to 95 years old, resided in about two dozen geographic areas of the United States, and were enrolled through a virtual design. To assign participants to cohorts, the prospective study relied on clinical history that participants themselves reported in a screening survey and a study questionnaire. ImmuneRACE Cohort 3 recovered participants were defined by two consecutive negative NP/OP PCR tests, healthcare professional clearance, or symptom resolution. In the prospective study, whole blood, serum and a nasopharyngeal or oropharyngeal swab were collected from each participant by mobile phlebotomists. Prospective study participants could optionally give additional blood draws and questionnaires over an approximately two-month period. Prospective study blood samples were shipped either frozen or at room temperature before DNA extraction. TCRbeta CDR3 regions were amplified from genomic DNA by means of the immunoSEQ Assay, a bias-controlled multiplex PCR. The original pipeline was this. Within the assay, amplification of reference gene primers was used to estimate how many nucleated cells each sample contained. To quantify the absolute abundance of each unique TCRbeta CDR3 rearrangement, sequence reads were collapsed and filtered. For each sample, productive Simpson clonality was calculated as the square root of Simpson's diversity index over productive rearrangements. The table comes from immuneACCESS by way of TCRdb, which keeps in-frame sequences with V and J called. Part of the clones is missing from these tables; in studies checked, under half for an unresolved V gene and the rest for unknown reasons. V, J and clone size are taken as reported in that table, and D and trimming were inferred from the DNA itself. This sample has about 300,000 clones in its table, and 70% to 90% of those were observed once. The top ten hold about 4% of the sample.

The receptor chain draws on TRBV19 and TRBJ2-1; TRBD2 matches 7 bases in the middle. The sequence was obtained from a man aged 25 to 45 who had recovered from COVID-19. The sample comprised PBMCs or T cells enriched from blood (not recorded which). DNA sequence: TGTGCCAGTAGTATAGCTAGCGGCTACAATGAGCAGTTCTTC. This is translated as CASSIASGYNEQFF.